This T cell receptor (beta chain) was observed in a study of cytomegalovirus exposure and HLA in healthy donors (dated by TCRdb to about 2017). General notes on the study: An earlier analysis of fewer than 750 of the donors reported 276 Gb of sequence data and 117 million unique TCR beta sequences obtained from around 180 million T cells. A later analysis re-analyzed previously published TCR beta repertoires from several hundred donors and added high-resolution HLA genotyping to study TCR occurrence patterns. To decide whether each TCR beta V gene segment behaved as functional or pseudogenic, an earlier analysis of approximately 590 of the donors relied on high-throughput TCR beta sequencing. In addition to the first cohort of roughly 700 subjects, a separate validation cohort of about 120 different subjects was used. Across some 400 genotyped donors of the cohort, an average of roughly 200,000 unique TCR beta nucleotide sequences per donor were sequenced, and approximately 17% of those sequences were non-productive. Using immunosequencing, the study profiled T cell repertoires from some 670 subjects and related those repertoires to cytomegalovirus serostatus. Four or five DR-DQ haplotypes were handled as single units for association and clustering, since linkage in the cohort was strong. The study was designed to test whether signatures of past pathogen exposure could be identified by cataloging public T cell receptors. Rather than using new phenotypic data, the later analysis identified candidate immune exposures from TCR beta sequences and from how often those sequences occurred across donors. Genome-wide SNP genotypes for about 60% of the roughly 670 donors were used in a later genetic analysis, which treated that subset as a discovery cohort. An early release covering more than 500 HLA-typed donors comprised 300 to 350 gigabases of sequencing data and 85 million or so unique TCR sequences. Alongside the repertoire data, information on donor age, sex, ethnicity and CMV serostatus was compiled. The genetic ancestry cluster associated with self-reported Caucasian donors included 81% of the 300 to 400 genotyped donors. Every repertoire in the discovery cohort had been generated on one and the same sequencing platform. HLA typing covered class I and class II loci at four-digit resolution. To predict cytomegalovirus infection status, the study combined high-throughput TCR immunosequencing, statistical association of individual TCRs with disease status, and machine learning. Typing coverage differed by locus: A, B, C, DRB1 and DQB1 were typed in about 620-630 donors, DQA1 in 500 to 550, DPA1 in 600 to 610, and DPB1 in around 440.

CDR1 and CDR2 were assigned from the germline V gene as ENHRY and SYGVKD. The V end gives up 10 bases and the J end 5 bases, leaving 17 bases in the junction not matched to a gene. The CDR3 has 15 amino acids, counting the end cysteine and phenylalanine. Only the CDR3 region is kept as DNA, spanning 45 bases read in frame from base 1. Of note for this clone: No antigen is known for it. No clone much larger than this one lies a single base away; base qualities are absent.

The method behind the library was the immunoSEQ multiplex PCR assay. The multiplex PCR relied on a mix of 60 forward primers for TCR Vbeta segments and 13 reverse primers for TCR Jbeta segments. The CDR3 region of rearranged TCR beta genes was amplified from genomic DNA by a multiplex PCR assay. The Illumina HiSeq System was used to sequence the amplified TCR beta libraries as 87-base-pair reads. On the authors' methods: Across the roughly 700 repertoires, a later analysis counted 78 million or so unique TCR beta chains, around 11 million of which were shared by at least two donors. Raw reads were error-corrected and collapsed into unique sequences by a nearest-neighbor algorithm in which closely related sequences were merged to remove PCR and sequencing errors. To assign V, D and J gene segments, CDR3 sequences were aligned to IMGT reference sequences. Each retained sequence needed at least a six-nucleotide match to both a V gene segment and a J gene segment. A rearrangement was called productive if the CDR3 had no stop codons and remained in frame with V and J, and every other rearrangement was called non-productive. CDR3 was defined by IMGT convention, running from the second conserved V-encoded cysteine to the conserved J-encoded phenylalanine. The earlier analysis of approximately 500 of the donors excluded sequences that lacked an unambiguous match to a single V gene segment. In an earlier analysis of 450 to 750 of the donors, a V segment was called functional when productive rearrangements were above 56.7%, and segregating when the standard deviation between donors exceeded 5%. A statistical classification framework was built to diagnose cytomegalovirus status from the catalog of TCR beta chain sequences. V and J gene assignment, in a later analysis, came from comparing TCR nucleotide sequences with IMGT/GENE-DB human TR gene sequences. In a later analysis, CDR3 sequences and most-parsimonious VDJ recombination scenarios were assigned using the TCRdist pipeline. In a later analysis, each TCR beta chain was defined by its CDR3 amino acid sequence together with its V-gene family, and reads lacking a unique V-gene family were excluded. To address suspected cross-contamination and a sequencing artifact, a later analysis removed 592 highly shared, low-generation-probability nucleotide sequences. A later analysis calculated a clonal expansion index for each public chain from normalized within-repertoire ranks of inferred template counts. A later analysis computed generation probabilities with a VDJ recombination model fitted to out-of-frame rearrangements, and checked the results against IGoR. A later analysis scored TCR-TCR, TCR-HLA and TCR-CMV co-occurrence with hypergeometric tests, applying a repertoire-size bias correction to TCR pairs. To estimate false discovery rates, a later analysis permuted the HLA or CMV assignments 20 times. A later analysis grouped co-occurring TCRs with DBSCAN, adding TCRdist sequence similarity when clustering within HLA-allele-positive subsets. Repertoires with fewer than 30,000 or more than 120,000 public chains were left out of co-occurrence clustering, as were five repertoires with anomalous nucleotide sharing. The immuneACCESS repertoire file appears here via TCRdb, limited to in-frame rearrangements. These files lack a portion of the clones; in checked studies, under half of the deficit traces to unresolved V genes, and the cause of the others is not known. The DNA was the basis for D and trimming; V, J and clone size are from that table. In this sample the table shows about 160,000 clones, roughly 80% of which occur a single time. Roughly 2.1% of the sample is taken by the ten largest.

In total, 500 to 700 healthy bone marrow donors made up the cohort. All cohort members were sampled while nominally healthy, although unrecorded immune exposures were likely present. The donor tested CMV seropositive, placing the donor among the 289 seropositive members of the cohort. Every donor gave a peripheral blood sample, and the peripheral blood mononuclear cells from that sample were used for TCR beta sequencing. Genomic DNA extraction from the blood cell samples was performed with the Qiagen DNeasy Blood Extraction Kit. The study at large found these results: A few of the identified cytomegalovirus-associated TCR beta chains were confirmed in vitro to be specific for cytomegalovirus antigens. Roughly uniform sequencing depth across donors was assumed in presence/absence analyses, although this assumption may not hold. The only immune exposure information available for the cohort was CMV serostatus. Because counts were too low, seventeen rarely observed V segments, including chromosome 9 orphons, were left out of the earlier analysis of approximately 500 of the donors. V-gene and J-gene trimming of TCR beta chains was associated with a missense DCLRE1C variant in a later genetic analysis, and the association was replicated in an independent cohort. The cohort was sequenced for TCR beta chains only, and without alpha or paired-chain data the features that could be detected were limited. The 87-base-pair reads could not distinguish some IMGT-functional V segments, including TRBV6-2 and TRBV6-3, so those segments were excluded. Several of the top co-occurrence clusters appeared to be linked to parvovirus B19, influenza, CMV and Epstein-Barr virus, according to a later analysis. The authors suggested that the approach could potentially be generalized to other disease states and immunological phenotypes. A further reported finding was that TCR beta sequences accurately predicted the HLA-A and HLA-B alleles for most subjects in the first cohort. Most CMV-associated TCR beta chains appeared to be HLA-restricted in a later analysis, and the HLA associations seemed to be driven largely by CMV exposure. A total of fewer than 200 TCR beta chains were listed by the study as associated with cytomegalovirus. A later analysis associated approximately 17,000 TCR beta sequences with specific HLA alleles at a false discovery rate of 0.05. Linkage disequilibrium might explain the correlated functional status among segregating V segments, but an unknown experimental factor could not be ruled out. While some public TCRs were present in many individuals, most TCR sequences turned up only very rarely across donors. A cluster of highly shared sequence variants was judged likely to represent a technical artifact of the sequencing pipeline. Compared with the approximately 720-donor mean, donors in an Asian-associated ancestry cluster had fewer N-insertions in productive TCRs, according to a later genetic analysis. Because HLA typing was unavailable for some donors at each locus, only the typed subset was used in association tests. In a later analysis, HLA-associated TCR beta chains showed more clonal expansion and lower generation probabilities than non-associated chains that were equally common. The classifier was reported to diagnose cytomegalovirus status with high specificity and sensitivity in both the original and validation cohorts. In an earlier analysis of approximately 590 of the donors, most TCR beta V segments appeared in productive rearrangements about 87% or about 30% of the time, broadly matching IMGT annotations. Strong co-occurrence of HLA alleles, especially DR and DQ, made assigning TCR associations to individual alleles difficult. In a later analysis, TCR association rates were found to vary across HLA loci, with the most associated TCRs seen for DRB1 alleles and the fewest for HLA-C alleles.

Rearrangement joined TRBV10-3 to TRBJ2-7, and 7 bases in between align with TRBD1. The sample consisted of PBMCs. The receptor's source is a man aged 45-65 years in good health and CMV-seropositive. The DNA sequence is TGTGCCACCCCGCGTTGGGGGACAGCCTTTAACGAGCAGTACTTC. Its coded protein is CATPRWGTAFNEQYF.